The rows below give T cell receptor beta chains drawn from one sample of a study of human T cells and chemical hapten exposure. TCRdb reprocessed the RACE reads with MiXCR, giving one entry per CDR3 protein. This repertoire shows about 89,000 distinct CDR3 sequences, 10% to 15% found once; its top ten account for under 6%. The sample here was whole blood, taken in connection with sensitization to the hapten diphenylcyclopropenone (DPC). Source of these receptors: a woman aged 45-60 years with alopecia areata. Some clones in this sample may be carry-over from other donors' samples. CDR3s include the opening cysteine and the closing phenylalanine or tryptophan. A D gene is named only where the DNA matches it firmly. A clone size is listed for some rows: how often the clone was seen (once, few, many), or a class if it is expanded.

>.|many|TRBV13|TRBJ2-3
TGTGCCAGCAGCCCCGGAAGGCGCAGCACAGATACGCAGTATTTT
CASSPGRRSTDTQYF
>TRBD1|many|TRBV29-1|TRBJ2-3
TGCAGCGTCGACCGACAGGGGACAGATACGCAGTATTTT
CSVDRQGTDTQYF
>.|.|TRBV7-8|TRBJ2-5
TGTGCCAGCAGCTTAGAACGTAAGGTTTCGGACCAAGAGACCCAGTACTTC
CASSLERKVSDQETQYF
>TRBD2|many|TRBV2|TRBJ2-1
TGTGCCAGCAGTATAGCGGGAGGGGCCTACAATGAGCAGTTCTTC
CASSIAGGAYNEQFF
>.|.|TRBV11-3|TRBJ2-1
TGTGCCAGCAGCCCGACTAGTCGGGGCAATGAGCAGTTCTTC
CASSPTSRGNEQFF
>TRBD2|many|TRBV5-4|TRBJ2-1
TGTGCCAGCAGCGCCCGACTAGCGGGGGTTGAAGGATTTGAGCAGTTCTTC
CASSARLAGVEGFEQFF
>TRBD2|.|TRBV4-1|TRBJ2-1
TGCGCCAGCAGCCATCCTCCGGGTAGCGGGGCCTACAATGAGCAGTTCTTC
CASSHPPGSGAYNEQFF
>.|.|TRBV7-2|TRBJ2-1
TGTGCCAGCAGCTTAGCTCTCTGGCTAGCTGAGCAGTTCTTC
CASSLALWLAEQFF
>TRBD1|.|TRBV7-9|TRBJ1-6
TGTGCCAGCAGCTTAGTCCAGGGGGGTAATTCACCCCTCCACTTT
CASSLVQGGNSPLHF
>.|.|TRBV6-1|TRBJ1-1
TGTGCCAGCAGTGAAACTATGGATAGGAAGGAAGCTTTCTTT
CASSETMDRKEAFF